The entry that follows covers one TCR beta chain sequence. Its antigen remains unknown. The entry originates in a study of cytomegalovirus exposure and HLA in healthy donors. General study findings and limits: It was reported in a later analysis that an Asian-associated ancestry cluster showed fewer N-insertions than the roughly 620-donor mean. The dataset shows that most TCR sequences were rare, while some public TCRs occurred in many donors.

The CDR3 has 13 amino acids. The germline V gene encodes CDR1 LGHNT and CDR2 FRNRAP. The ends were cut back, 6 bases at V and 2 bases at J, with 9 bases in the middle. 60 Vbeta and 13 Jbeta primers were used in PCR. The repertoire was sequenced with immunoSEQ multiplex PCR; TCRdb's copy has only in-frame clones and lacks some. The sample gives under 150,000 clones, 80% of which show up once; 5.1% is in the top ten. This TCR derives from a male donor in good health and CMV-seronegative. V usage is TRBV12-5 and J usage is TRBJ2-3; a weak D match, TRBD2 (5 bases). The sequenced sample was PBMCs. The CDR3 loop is CASGPGYTDTQYF. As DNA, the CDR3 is TGTGCTAGTGGGCCGGGGTACACAGATACGCAGTATTTT.